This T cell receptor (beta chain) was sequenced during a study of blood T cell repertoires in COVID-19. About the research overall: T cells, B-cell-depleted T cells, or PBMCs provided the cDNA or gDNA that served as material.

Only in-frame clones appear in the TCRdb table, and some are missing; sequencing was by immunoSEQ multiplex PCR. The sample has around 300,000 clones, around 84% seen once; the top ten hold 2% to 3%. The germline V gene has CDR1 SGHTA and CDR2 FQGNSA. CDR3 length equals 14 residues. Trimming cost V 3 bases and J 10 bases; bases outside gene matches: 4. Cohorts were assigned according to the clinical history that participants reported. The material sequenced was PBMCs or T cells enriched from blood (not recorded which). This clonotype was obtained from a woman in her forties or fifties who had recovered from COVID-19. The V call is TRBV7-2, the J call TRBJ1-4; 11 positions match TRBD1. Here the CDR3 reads CASSFGQGAGKLFF. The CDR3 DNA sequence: TGTGCCAGCAGCTTCGGACAGGGGGCTGGAAAACTGTTTTTT.